Listed below are T cell receptor beta chains from one sample, sequenced in a study of T cell responses to AZD1222 COVID-19 vaccine. Assay: immunoSEQ multiplex PCR; the TCRdb copy retains only in-frame clones and omits some. The repertoire holds under 140,000 clones, with about nine tenths as singletons. The sample was peripheral blood, taken on day 0 of AZD1222 vaccination. The receptors here all came from an adult in good health. CDR3s include the opening cysteine and the closing phenylalanine or tryptophan. The D gene is left open where the match is weak.

J gene | D gene | V gene | CDR3 DNA | CDR3 protein
TRBJ2-7 | TRBD2 | TRBV7-2 | TGTGCCAGCAGCTCCCTCTGGGGGGGCGAGCAGTACTTC | CASSSLWGGEQYF
TRBJ1-6 | . | TRBV27 | TGTGCCAGCAGTTTAGGGGCGAATTCACCCCTCCACTTT | CASSLGANSPLHF
TRBJ1-5 | . | TRBV2 | TGTGCCAGCAGTGAAGGTGGACTTGGGAATCAGCCCCAGCATTTT | CASSEGGLGNQPQHF
TRBJ1-2 | . | TRBV20-1 | TGCAGGGGTGGCGCGTCCTATGGCTACACCTTC | CRGGASYGYTF
TRBJ1-5 | TRBD1 | TRBV10-2 | TGCGCCAGCAGTAACGGACAGGGGGCTGGCAATCAGCCCCAGCATTTT | CASSNGQGAGNQPQHF
TRBJ2-5 | TRBD1 | TRBV6-5 | TGTGCCAGCAGACTACAGGGGCAAGAGACCCAGTACTTC | CASRLQGQETQYF
TRBJ1-1 | . | TRBV5-4 | TGTGCCAGCAGCTTGGAGCAGGGGAACACTGAAGCTTTCTTT | CASSLEQGNTEAFF
TRBJ2-6 | . | TRBV27 | TGTGCCAGCAGTTACTACAGGCGCTCTGGGGCCAACGTCCTGACTTTC | CASSYYRRSGANVLTF
TRBJ1-1 | . | TRBV14 | TGTGCCAGCAGCCCCCCAGGGGATACTGAAGCTTTCTTT | CASSPPGDTEAFF
TRBJ2-1 | . | TRBV14 | TGTGCCAGCAGCCCAGTGCTTCAGAGTGTTGAGCAGTTCTTC | CASSPVLQSVEQFF